The rows below give T cell receptor beta chains drawn from one sample of a study of cytomegalovirus exposure and HLA in healthy donors. Using immunoSEQ multiplex PCR, the repertoire was profiled, and TCRdb retains in-frame clones only, with some absent. The profile shows more than 40,000 clones, over 70% of them singletons. Sequenced material: PBMCs. These receptors were obtained from a man aged 50-59 years in good health and CMV-seronegative. Each CDR3 is given with its conserved first and last residue. A D gene is named only where the DNA matches it firmly.

v_gene	d_gene	j_gene	CDR3aa
TRBV19	TRBD1	TRBJ2-7	CASTPRDRAYEQYF
TRBV10-3	NA	TRBJ1-5	CAISESQGPGQPQHF
TRBV6-8	NA	TRBJ2-1	CASSYSTGSSYNEQFF
TRBV6-5	TRBD1	TRBJ2-3	CASGDRGPDTQYF
TRBV2	NA	TRBJ1-2	CASSEALRARYTF
TRBV2	NA	TRBJ1-2	CASSVTDNYGYTF
TRBV7-8	TRBD2	TRBJ2-1	CASSLAWGGNNEQFF
TRBV4-3	TRBD2	TRBJ2-3	CASSPGLAAPDTQYF
TRBV15	NA	TRBJ2-5	CATSRDLFMETQYF
TRBV6-5	NA	TRBJ2-5	CASSYSTEGATQYF
TRBV19	TRBD2	TRBJ2-4	CASNPGTSGRAKNIQYF
TRBV2	TRBD1	TRBJ1-2	CASSVRDRAAGYTF
TRBV28	NA	TRBJ2-6	CASSLDTNAAGANVLTF
TRBV5-4	TRBD2	TRBJ2-1	CASSWTSDWDNEQFF
TRBV4-3	NA	TRBJ2-5	CASSQSSSRETQYF
TRBV5-4	TRBD2	TRBJ2-7	CASSPRPGTSGGLTYEQYF
TRBV6-1	TRBD1	TRBJ1-1	CASSVSGGLGSTEAFF
TRBV9	TRBD2	TRBJ2-1	CASSVDSGGDNEQFF
TRBV19	NA	TRBJ2-2	CASAQGGNGELFF
TRBV19	NA	TRBJ2-1	CASSIEGASYNEQFF
TRBV5-5	NA	TRBJ1-1	CASGQLEAFF
TRBV6-6	TRBD2	TRBJ2-7	CASTLGGSSYEQYF
TRBV28	TRBD1	TRBJ1-3	CASGQGLNSGNTIYF
TRBV19	TRBD1	TRBJ1-1	CASTPPGRGEAFF
TRBV5-4	NA	TRBJ2-3	CASSLTADTQYF
TRBV7-2	NA	TRBJ1-1	CASSLRQSLNTEAFF
TRBV6-5	NA	TRBJ2-3	CASSQRGTSTDTQYF
TRBV29-1	NA	TRBJ2-1	CSVDSPGSIGEQFF
TRBV5-6	TRBD1	TRBJ1-1	CASSLMETGPAFF
TRBV7-6	NA	TRBJ2-1	CASSLGFNEQFF
TRBV11-2	NA	TRBJ1-4	CASSLRLDPLRNEKLFF
TRBV9	TRBD2	TRBJ2-6	CASAESSGTRSGANVLTF
TRBV6-5	NA	TRBJ2-7	CASSYTHSRDEQYF
TRBV7-3	TRBD1	TRBJ1-6	CASSLTGRNSPLHF
TRBV7-9	TRBD1	TRBJ2-3	CASSLGRNGQGSTDTQYF
TRBV5-1	NA	TRBJ2-7	CASSMTESYEQYF
TRBV10-3	NA	TRBJ2-4	CAISGDGGNIQYF
TRBV15	TRBD2	TRBJ2-2	CATSRETSGLNTGELFF
TRBV28	NA	TRBJ2-7	CASTSTGKQYF
TRBV13	NA	TRBJ1-5	CASSFRGQPQHF
TRBV11-2	TRBD2	TRBJ2-3	CASSAGLAGPVDTQYF
TRBV5-1	NA	TRBJ2-7	CASSLAGRSEQYF
TRBV19	TRBD1	TRBJ2-7	CASSIRDRGAYEQYF
TRBV7-9	NA	TRBJ2-1	CASSVGAYNEQFF
TRBV18	NA	TRBJ2-7	CASSKVDSTQRYEQYF
TRBV4-1	NA	TRBJ2-5	CASSLGRGEPQETQYF
TRBV7-9	TRBD2	TRBJ2-1	CTSRKTSPTPQVF
TRBV19	NA	TRBJ2-1	CASSIVVASYYNEQFF
TRBV30	TRBD2	NA	CAWSVWGGVGEQYF
TRBV5-8	TRBD2	TRBJ2-1	CASSIGLAGGRDEQFF
TRBV5-1	NA	TRBJ1-1	CASSLGFGAMNTEAFF